Each of the 24 T cell receptor beta chains below was sequenced from the same sample in a study of cytomegalovirus exposure and HLA in healthy donors. PCR employed 60 Vbeta and 13 Jbeta primers. Produced via immunoSEQ multiplex PCR; TCRdb's table is partial and in-frame only. The table shows some 89,000 clones, with around 73% occurring only once. The sequenced sample was PBMCs. These receptors all stem from a woman in her thirties or forties in good health and CMV-seropositive.

V gene TRBV7-6 combines with J gene TRBJ2-7, with TRBD1 matching 10 bases. After removal of 5 bases from V and 2 bases from J, the junction contained 6 bases not matched to a gene. There are 15 residues in the CDR3. Germline loops: CDR1 SGHVS, CDR2 FNYEAQ. DNA of the CDR3: TGTGCCAGCAGCGAAGGACAGGGGGGCGCCTACGAGCAGTACTTC. This codes for CASSEGQGGAYEQYF.

The chain is built from TRBV2 and TRBJ1-3; TRBD1 matches 10 bases. The CDR3 contains 12 residues. Germline CDR1 and CDR2: SNHLY and FYNNEI. V lost 11 bases and J lost 8; bases outside the gene matches: 6. This CDR3 is CASRDRGDTIYF. CDR3 DNA: TGTGCCTCCCGGGACAGGGGCGACACCATATATTTT. The full variable domain, in which reference TRBV2 and TRBJ1-3 provide the parts outside the CDR3, is EPEVTQTPSHQVTQMGQEVILRCVPISNHLYFYWYRQILGQKVEFLVSFYNNEISEKSEIFDDQFSVERPDGSNFTLKIRSTKLEDSAMYFCASRDRGDTIYFGEGSWLTVV.

The genes are TRBV10-1 and TRBJ2-1, with D tentatively TRBD1 (5 bases). CDR1 is WNHNN and CDR2 is SYGVQD in the germline V gene (reference sequence). The V and J ends lost 2 bases and 8 bases respectively, with 10 bases between them. The CDR3 contains 13 residues. CDR3 amino acids: CASSEVDRDEQFF. The CDR3 nucleotides are TGCGCCAGCAGTGAGGTCGACAGAGATGAGCAGTTCTTC.

The chain combines TRBV19 with TRBJ1-2, with D unclear. CDR3 length: 15 amino acids. With 3 bases removed from V and 6 bases from J, the gap between germline ends came to 17 bases. Per germline, CDR1 LNHDA and CDR2 SQIVND (reference sequence). CDR3 sequence: CASSIFHDFSDGYTF. CDR3 nucleotides: TGTGCCAGTAGTATTTTTCACGATTTCAGCGATGGCTACACCTTC. Based on the CDR3 plus reference TRBV19 and TRBJ1-2, the full variable domain is DGGITQSPKYLFRKEGQNVTLSCEQNLNHDAMYWYRQDPGQGLRLIYYSQIVNDFQKGDIAEGYSVSREKKESFPLTVTSAQKNPTAFYLCASSIFHDFSDGYTFGSGTRLTVV.

This clone was detected only a few times. Other DNA sequences in this specimen translate into the identical CDR3. The gene calls are TRBV9 and TRBJ2-2, with D unresolved. The CDR3 extends over 14 amino acids. Looked up from germline, CDR1 is SGDLS and CDR2 is YYNGEE. Trimming took 2 bases from V and 4 from J, leaving 9 bases between them. The CDR3 sequence: CASSVPSGTGELFF. CDR3 DNA sequence: TGTGCCAGCAGCGTCCCCAGTGGCACCGGGGAGCTGTTTTTT. The entire variable domain, with the rest obtained from reference TRBV9 and TRBJ2-2, is as follows: DSGVTQTPKHLITATGQRVTLRCSPRSGDLSVYWYQQSLDQGLQFLIQYYNGEERAKGNILERFSAQQFPDLHSELNLSSLELGDSALYFCASSVPSGTGELFFGEGSRLTVL.

This sequence joins TRBV27 and TRBJ1-4, with D possibly being TRBD1 (6 bases). The V gene lost 4 bases and the J gene lost 7 bases, with 16 bases spanning the gap. From germline, CDR1 is MNHEY and CDR2 SMNVEV (reference sequence). CDR3 size: 15 residues. CDR3 region: CASSWIRGSGEKLFF. In nucleotides, the CDR3 is TGTGCCAGCAGTTGGATCAGGGGATCCGGTGAAAAACTGTTTTTT.

The chain is built from TRBV6-5 and TRBJ1-4, with TRBD1 as a possible D gene (6 bases). Trimming took off 5 bases at V and 4 bases at J, with 11 bases between the two ends. This CDR3 is 14 amino acids long. In germline, CDR1 is MNHEY, CDR2 SVGAGI. CDR3 in amino acids: CASSRQAFNEKLFF. As DNA, the CDR3 is TGTGCCAGCAGTCGACAGGCCTTTAATGAAAAACTGTTTTTT.

The chain carries TRBV5-1 and TRBJ2-5; D ambiguous. The CDR3 sequence is 13 residues long. V lost 0 bases, J lost 11 bases, and 14 bases lay in between. Per the germline V gene, CDR1 is SGHRS and CDR2 is YFSETQ. Here the CDR3 reads CASSLAADGEQYF. The CDR3 DNA is TGCGCCAGCAGCTTGGCAGCCGATGGAGAGCAGTACTTC. The full variable domain, its missing parts supplied by reference TRBV5-1 and TRBJ2-5, is KAGVTQTPRYLIKTRGQQVTLSCSPISGHRSVSWYQQTPGQGLQFLFEYFSETQRNKGNFPGRFSGRQFSNSRSEMNVSTLELGDSALYLCASSLAADGEQYFGPGTRLLVL.

The J gene is TRBJ2-6, the V gene TRBV5-1; TRBD1 matches 11 bases. The CDR3 is 16 residues long. The germline V gene encodes CDR1 SGHRS and CDR2 YFSETQ. The trim removed 3 bases at V and 8 bases at J, leaving 7 bases unmatched. This chain's CDR3 is CASSSGGQGVTNVLTF. The CDR3 nucleotides read TGCGCCAGCAGCTCGGGGGGACAGGGGGTGACCAACGTCCTGACTTTC. Full variable domain (outside the CDR3, taken from reference TRBV5-1 and TRBJ2-6): KAGVTQTPRYLIKTRGQQVTLSCSPISGHRSVSWYQQTPGQGLQFLFEYFSETQRNKGNFPGRFSGRQFSNSRSEMNVSTLELGDSALYLCASSSGGQGVTNVLTFGAGSRLTVL.

The chain carries TRBV27 and TRBJ1-5; D is uncertain. The V and J ends lost 5 bases and 0 bases respectively, with 11 bases between them. Germline V gives CDR1 MNHEY, CDR2 SMNVEV (reference sequence). The CDR3 loop spans 15 amino acids. The CDR3 loop is CASSQRGLSNQPQHF. In nucleotides, the CDR3 is TGTGCCAGCAGTCAAAGAGGACTTAGCAATCAGCCCCAGCATTTT.

The chain recombines TRBV10-2 with TRBJ2-2, with D uncertain. The germline CDR1 and CDR2 sequences are WSHSY and SAAADI. Trimming stripped 4 bases from V and 0 bases from J, with 9 bases between. The CDR3 has 15 amino acids. The CDR3: CASSVNSPNTGELFF. CDR3 nucleotide sequence: TGCGCCAGCAGTGTCAATAGCCCGAACACCGGGGAGCTGTTTTTT.

V usage is TRBV2 and J usage is TRBJ1-2; 11 bases are a match to TRBD1. Germline V gene data show CDR1 as SNHLY and CDR2 as FYNNEI. The CDR3 is 14 amino acids. After removal of 2 bases from V and 10 bases from J, the junction contained 6 bases not matched to a gene. CDR3: CASSEIGGQGDYTF. Here the CDR3 DNA reads TGTGCCAGCAGTGAAATAGGGGGACAGGGGGACTACACCTTC. Full variable domain (remainder filled in from reference TRBV2 and TRBJ1-2): EPEVTQTPSHQVTQMGQEVILRCVPISNHLYFYWYRQILGQKVEFLVSFYNNEISEKSEIFDDQFSVERPDGSNFTLKIRSTKLEDSAMYFCASSEIGGQGDYTFGSGTRLTVV.

The rearrangement uses TRBV7-2 and TRBJ2-6; 8 bases map to TRBD2. This CDR3 spans 17 amino acids. Trimming took 5 bases from V and 5 from J; bases not matched to a gene: 11. Germline CDR1 and CDR2: SGHTA and FQGNSA. The CDR3 protein is CASSTAGGLVWANVLTF. CDR3 DNA: TGTGCCAGCAGCACGGCGGGGGGACTAGTTTGGGCCAACGTCCTGACTTTC.

The gene calls are TRBV6-5 and TRBJ1-2, with 9 nucleotides matching TRBD1. CDR1 is MNHEY and CDR2 is SVGAGI in the germline V gene. This CDR3 spans 13 amino acids. V dropped 6 bases and J dropped 7; count of bases not matched to a gene: 6. CDR3 DNA sequence: TGTGCCAGCAGCCGGGACAGGGTGGGTGGCTACACCTTC. Amino acid sequence: CASSRDRVGGYTF.

The CDR3 protein is CASRESRAANEKLFF. DNA for the CDR3: TGTGCCAGCAGGGAATCCCGTGCGGCTAATGAAAAACTGTTTTTT. This chain links TRBV2 with TRBJ1-4; D is ambiguous. Germline V gene data show CDR1 as SNHLY and CDR2 as FYNNEI. Trimming removed 6 bases from V and 3 bases from J, with 14 bases in between. The length of the CDR3 is 15 residues.

The chain carries TRBV27 and TRBJ2-7; a possible D gene is TRBD2 (6 bases). CDR1 and CDR2 from the germline V gene are MNHEY and SMNVEV (reference sequence). Trimming took off 2 bases at V and 3 bases at J, with 14 bases between the two ends. This CDR3 has 15 amino acids. CDR3: CASSLLVGSGYEQYF. The CDR3 DNA is TGTGCCAGCAGTTTACTGGTCGGGAGTGGCTACGAGCAGTACTTC.

V gene TRBV7-8 combines with J gene TRBJ2-7; tentative D call: TRBD1 (6 bases). V shed 2 bases and J shed 2 bases, with 13 bases lying between them. The CDR3 loop spans 15 amino acids. Germline V gene data show CDR1 as SGHVS and CDR2 as FQNEAQ. The CDR3 protein is CASSLWDKPPYEQYF. The CDR3 DNA sequence: TGTGCCAGCAGCTTATGGGACAAGCCTCCCTACGAGCAGTACTTC.

This chain joins TRBV7-9 and TRBJ2-5, with 7 bases aligning to TRBD2. Per the germline V gene, CDR1 is SEHNR and CDR2 is FQNEAQ (reference sequence). The V segment lost 3 bases and the J segment 5 bases; nucleotides outside the gene matches: 3. The CDR3 runs 13 residues. For the CDR3, the DNA is TGTGCCAGCAGCTTGAAGGGAGGGGAGACCCAGTACTTC. It translates to CASSLKGGETQYF.

This clone was picked up many times. The chain is built from TRBV10-3 and TRBJ2-1, with TRBD2 identical over 9 bases. This CDR3 spans 16 amino acids. The germline V gene encodes CDR1 ENHRY and CDR2 SYGVKD. V dropped 3 bases and J dropped 5; count of bases not matched to a gene: 8. The CDR3 DNA reads TGTGCCATCAGTGATTCGTCTAGCGGGACCCACAATGAGCAGTTCTTC. Translated, it gives CAISDSSSGTHNEQFF.

CDR3 DNA: TGTGCCAGCTCACCGGAGGGCAATCAGCCCCAGCATTTT. It specifies CASSPEGNQPQHF. The chain recombines TRBV18 with TRBJ1-5; unclear D gene. Germline V gene data show CDR1 as KGHSH and CDR2 as LQKENI. Trimming cost V 3 bases and J 2 bases, with 5 bases left between them. This CDR3 has 13 amino acids. The full variable domain, its missing parts supplied by reference TRBV18 and TRBJ1-5, is NAGVMQNPRHLVRRRGQEARLRCSPMKGHSHVYWYRQLPEEGLKFMVYLQKENIIDESGMPKERFSAEFPKEGPSILRIQQVVRGDSAAYFCASSPEGNQPQHFGDGTRLSIL.

The chain employs TRBV2 and TRBJ2-3, with D possibly being TRBD2 (5 bases). CDR1 and CDR2 (germline): SNHLY, FYNNEI. CDR3 length: 15 residues. The V end was cut by 4 bases, the J end by 4 bases, with 15 bases between. CDR3 loop: CASSVFEGFSDTQYF. In DNA, the CDR3 is TGTGCCAGCAGTGTTTTCGAGGGATTCTCAGATACGCAGTATTTT.

The CDR3 loop is CASSYSGYSTDTQYF. DNA of the CDR3: TGTGCCAGCAGTTACTCCGGGTATAGTACAGATACGCAGTATTTT. The V and J genes are TRBV6-5 and TRBJ2-3; D unresolved. This CDR3 contains 15 residues. V gave up 0 bases and J gave up 3 bases, with 10 bases separating them. Germline loops: CDR1 MNHEY, CDR2 SVGAGI.

This chain joins TRBV6-1 and TRBJ2-7; 12 bases are shared with TRBD2. With 4 bases clipped from V and 0 bases from J, the junction kept 13 bases outside the gene matches. CDR1 and CDR2 (germline): MNHNS, SASEGT. This CDR3 has 19 amino acids. The CDR3 spells CASSGRLAGALLFSYEQYF. In DNA, the CDR3 is TGTGCCAGCAGTGGGCGACTAGCGGGAGCCCTCTTATTCTCCTACGAGCAGTACTTC.

Regarding this clone: Sequence at one end of the junction differs from germline and may be a read error. The chain is built from TRBV7-7 and TRBJ2-5, with 9 positions matching TRBD2. The CDR3 totals 14 residues. From germline, CDR1 is SSHAT and CDR2 FNYEAQ (reference sequence). CDR3 protein: CASSLGTSIETQYF. Written as DNA, the CDR3 is TGTGCTAGCAGCTTAGGGACTAGCATAGAGACCCAGTACTTC.